This is a list of T cell receptor beta chains from one sample in a study of blood T cells in healthy people across ages. TCRdb reanalysed the 5' RACE reads using MiXCR and keeps one entry per CDR3 protein. The sample records hundreds of thousands of distinct CDR3 sequences, around 24% being singletons. These sequences were also reported in another study, on T cells of mothers and their children.

Sequencing was done on a sample of blood. Receptor source: a boy between 5 and 17 years old in good health. Each CDR3 is given with its conserved first and last residue. The order of the fields is clone size, D gene, V gene, J gene, CDR3 DNA, CDR3 protein. A D gene is named only where the DNA matches it firmly. Not all rows give a size; the values are once, few, many and, for expanded clones, a class.

size: NA
D: NA
V: TRBV28
J: TRBJ1-1
DNA: TGTGCCAGCAGTACCCCCGGGACACTCGGGGACACTGAAGCTTTCTTT
CDR3: CASSTPGTLGDTEAFF

size: many
D: NA
V: TRBV5-6
J: TRBJ2-7
DNA: TGTGCCAGCAGCTTAGGGGACGAGCAGTACTTC
CDR3: CASSLGDEQYF

size: NA
D: NA
V: TRBV29-1
J: TRBJ2-2
DNA: TGCAGCGCAGCCACATCAGGGGTCAATTCCGGGGAGCTGTTTTTT
CDR3: CSAATSGVNSGELFF

size: NA
D: TRBD1
V: TRBV20-1
J: TRBJ1-6
DNA: TGCAGTGCTAGAGATTCCAGACAGGGCCGGAATTCACCCCTCCACTTT
CDR3: CSARDSRQGRNSPLHF

size: NA
D: NA
V: TRBV3-1
J: TRBJ1-4
DNA: TGTGCCAGCAGCCAAGGGTCAGGGGCCGTGGAAAAACTGTTTTTT
CDR3: CASSQGSGAVEKLFF

size: few
D: NA
V: TRBV9
J: TRBJ2-5
DNA: TGTGCCAGCAGCGTAGGTCCCCTAGGAAGGGCTTTAGTGACCCAGTACTTC
CDR3: CASSVGPLGRALVTQYF

size: NA
D: NA
V: TRBV11-2
J: TRBJ2-7
DNA: TGTGCCAGCAGCTTATTTGAGGTCCACGAGCAGTACTTC
CDR3: CASSLFEVHEQYF

size: NA
D: NA
V: TRBV4-3
J: TRBJ1-1
DNA: TGCGCCAGCAGCCAATCGTCAGTAACTGAAGCTTTCTTT
CDR3: CASSQSSVTEAFF

size: few
D: TRBD1
V: TRBV29-1
J: TRBJ1-6
DNA: TGCAGCGCCAGGACAGGGACTAATAATTCACCCCTCCACTTT
CDR3: CSARTGTNNSPLHF

size: NA
D: TRBD2
V: TRBV14
J: TRBJ2-5
DNA: TGTGCCAGCAGCCAGGGGGGACTAGCGGCTGTGAGGTACTTC
CDR3: CASSQGGLAAVRYF

size: NA
D: NA
V: TRBV4-2
J: TRBJ1-4
DNA: TGTGCCAGCAGCCAACTTCTTGGACAGATAAATGAAAAACTGTTTTTT
CDR3: CASSQLLGQINEKLFF

size: few
D: TRBD2
V: TRBV7-2
J: TRBJ2-2
DNA: TGTGCCAGCAGTCAGCCTTGGACTAGCGGGTTGGGCGGGGAGCTGTTTTTT
CDR3: CASSQPWTSGLGGELFF

size: NA
D: NA
V: TRBV7-2
J: TRBJ2-5
DNA: TGTGCCAGCAGCTCTAATTGGGGGGAGGAGACCCAGTACTTC
CDR3: CASSSNWGEETQYF

size: NA
D: NA
V: TRBV28
J: TRBJ2-5
DNA: TGTGCCAGCAGTCCTTCTACTGGCGGTGAGCAGTACTTC
CDR3: CASSPSTGGEQYF

size: NA
D: NA
V: TRBV6-5
J: TRBJ2-2
DNA: TGTGCCAGCAGTTTCTCTCAACAGGGTTTCATCCCGAACACCGGGGAGCTGTTTTTT
CDR3: CASSFSQQGFIPNTGELFF

size: NA
D: TRBD2
V: TRBV28
J: TRBJ2-5
DNA: TGTGCCAGCAGCGCGGGAGGAGCCCAAGAGACCCAGTACTTC
CDR3: CASSAGGAQETQYF

size: few
D: NA
V: TRBV2
J: TRBJ2-7
DNA: TGTGCCAGCAAAGAGACAGCGACCTACGAGCAGTACTTC
CDR3: CASKETATYEQYF